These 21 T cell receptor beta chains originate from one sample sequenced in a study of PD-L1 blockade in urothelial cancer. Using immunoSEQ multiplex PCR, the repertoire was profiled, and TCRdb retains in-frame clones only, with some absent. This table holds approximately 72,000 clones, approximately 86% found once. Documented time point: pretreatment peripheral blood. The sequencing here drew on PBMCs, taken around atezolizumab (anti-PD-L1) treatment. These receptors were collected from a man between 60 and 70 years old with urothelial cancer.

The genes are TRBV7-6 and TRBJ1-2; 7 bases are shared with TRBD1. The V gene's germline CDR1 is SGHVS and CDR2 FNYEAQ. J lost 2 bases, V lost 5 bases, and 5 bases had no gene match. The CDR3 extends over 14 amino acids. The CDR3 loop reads CASSPGQQNYGYTF. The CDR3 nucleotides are TGTGCCAGCAGCCCGGGACAGCAAAACTATGGCTACACCTTC.

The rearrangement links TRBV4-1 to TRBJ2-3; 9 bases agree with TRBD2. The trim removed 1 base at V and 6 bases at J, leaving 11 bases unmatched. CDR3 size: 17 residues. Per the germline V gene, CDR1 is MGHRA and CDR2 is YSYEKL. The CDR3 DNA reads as TGCGCCAGCAGCCAAGTCGCACGCGGGGGGGCCGGGGATACGCAGTATTTT. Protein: CASSQVARGGAGDTQYF.

This chain's CDR3 is CASSLRRDEAFF. The CDR3 nucleotides are TGTGCCAGCAGCTTACGCAGGGATGAAGCTTTCTTT. This rearrangement joins TRBV7-2 to TRBJ1-1; maybe TRBD1 (5 bases). The CDR3 is 12 residues long. The ends were cut back, 2 bases at V and 7 bases at J, with 8 bases in the middle. Germline V gene data show CDR1 as SGHTA and CDR2 as FQGNSA.

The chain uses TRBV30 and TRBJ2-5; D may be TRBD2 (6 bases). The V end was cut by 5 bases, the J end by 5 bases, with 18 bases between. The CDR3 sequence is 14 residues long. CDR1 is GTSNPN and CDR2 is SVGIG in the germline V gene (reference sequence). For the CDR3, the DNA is TGTGCCTGGGCCCCGGGGGACGGTGGTGAGACCCAGTACTTC. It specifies CAWAPGDGGETQYF.

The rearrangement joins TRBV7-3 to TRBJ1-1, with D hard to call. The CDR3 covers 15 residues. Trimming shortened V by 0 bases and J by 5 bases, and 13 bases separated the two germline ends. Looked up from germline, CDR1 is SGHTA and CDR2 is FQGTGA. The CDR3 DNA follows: TGTGCCAGCAGCTTAACTGACGCTGGGAGAACTGAAGCTTTCTTT. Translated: CASSLTDAGRTEAFF.

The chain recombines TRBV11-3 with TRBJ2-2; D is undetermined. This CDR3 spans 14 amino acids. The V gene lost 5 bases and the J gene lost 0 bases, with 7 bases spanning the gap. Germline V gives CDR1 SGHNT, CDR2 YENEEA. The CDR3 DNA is TGTGCCAGCAGCCCAGGAACGAACACCGGGGAGCTGTTTTTT. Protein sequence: CASSPGTNTGELFF.

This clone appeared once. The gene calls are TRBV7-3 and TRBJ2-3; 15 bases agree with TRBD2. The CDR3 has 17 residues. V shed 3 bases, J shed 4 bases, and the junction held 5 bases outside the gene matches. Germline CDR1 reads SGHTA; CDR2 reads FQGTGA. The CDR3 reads CASSLGLAGGPADTQYF. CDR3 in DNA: TGTGCCAGCAGCTTGGGACTAGCGGGGGGTCCAGCAGATACGCAGTATTTT.

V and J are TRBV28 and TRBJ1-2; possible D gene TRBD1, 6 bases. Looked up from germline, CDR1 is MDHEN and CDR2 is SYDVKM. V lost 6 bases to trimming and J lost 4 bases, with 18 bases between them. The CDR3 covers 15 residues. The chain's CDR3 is CASRPGQSEVYGYTF. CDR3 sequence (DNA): TGTGCCAGCAGACCAGGACAGTCGGAGGTCTATGGCTACACCTTC.

The CDR3 nucleotides read TGTGCCAGCAGTTTTGCGACAGGGGACTACGAGCAGTACTTC. It specifies CASSFATGDYEQYF. The chain has TRBV2 and TRBJ2-7; 8 nucleotides line up with TRBD1. This CDR3 comprises 14 residues. Germline CDR1 SNHLY, CDR2 FYNNEI. V shed 5 bases and J 3 bases; nucleotides not matched to a gene: 6.

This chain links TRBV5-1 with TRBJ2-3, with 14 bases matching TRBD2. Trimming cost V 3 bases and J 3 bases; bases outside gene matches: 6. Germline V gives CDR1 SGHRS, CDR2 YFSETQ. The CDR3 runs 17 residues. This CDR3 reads CASSSRLAGGLTDTQYF. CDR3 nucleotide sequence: TGCGCCAGCAGCTCCAGACTAGCGGGGGGGCTAACAGATACGCAGTATTTT.

The DNA for the CDR3 is TGTGCCAGCAGTTACTCGGGCTCCAGGGCGGAGCAGTACTTC. This gives the protein CASSYSGSRAEQYF. V gene TRBV6-5 combines with J gene TRBJ2-7; TRBD1 might be the D (5 bases). Germline CDR1 MNHEY, CDR2 SVGAGI. This CDR3 spans 14 amino acids. Deletions cut 0 bases from V and 7 bases from J, with 13 bases between.

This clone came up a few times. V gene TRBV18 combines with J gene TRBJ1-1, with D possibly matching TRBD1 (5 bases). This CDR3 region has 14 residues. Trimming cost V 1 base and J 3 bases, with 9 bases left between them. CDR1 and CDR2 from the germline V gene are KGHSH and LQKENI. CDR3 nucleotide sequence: TGTGCCAGCTCACCACAAACAGGTCACACTGAAGCTTTCTTT. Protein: CASSPQTGHTEAFF.

CDR3 in DNA: TGTGCCAGCAGTTACGAGGGACACCGCTACAATGAGCAGTTCTTC. Translating gives CASSYEGHRYNEQFF. J is TRBJ2-1 and V is TRBV6-5, with a possible D match to TRBD1 (6 bases). CDR3 length: 15 amino acids. Germline V gene data show CDR1 as MNHEY and CDR2 as SVGAGI. Trimming took off 2 bases at V and 3 bases at J, with 11 bases between the two ends.

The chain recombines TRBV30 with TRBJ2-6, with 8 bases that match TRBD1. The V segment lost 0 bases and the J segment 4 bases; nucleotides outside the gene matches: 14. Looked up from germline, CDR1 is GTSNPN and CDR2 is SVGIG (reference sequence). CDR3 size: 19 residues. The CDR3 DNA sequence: TGTGCCTGGAGTGTACTAGGACAGGGATCAGCGGTCGGGGCCAACGTCCTGACTTTC. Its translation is CAWSVLGQGSAVGANVLTF.

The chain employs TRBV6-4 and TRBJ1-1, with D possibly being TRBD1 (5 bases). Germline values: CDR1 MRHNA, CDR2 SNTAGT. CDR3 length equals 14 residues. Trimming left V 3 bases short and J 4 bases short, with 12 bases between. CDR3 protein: CASSEEFRGTEAFF. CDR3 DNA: TGTGCCAGCAGTGAGGAATTTAGGGGCACTGAAGCTTTCTTT.

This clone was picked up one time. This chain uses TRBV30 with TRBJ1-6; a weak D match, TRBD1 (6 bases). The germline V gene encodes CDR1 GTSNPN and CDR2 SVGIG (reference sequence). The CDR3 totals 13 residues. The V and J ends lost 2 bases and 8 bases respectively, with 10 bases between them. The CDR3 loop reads CAWSRGAYSPLHF. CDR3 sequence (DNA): TGTGCCTGGAGTCGGGGGGCTTATTCACCCCTCCACTTT.

The CDR3 nucleotides are TGCGCCAGCAGTGAAGGGGGTCGGAATGAGCAGTTCTTC. It specifies CASSEGGRNEQFF. The V gene is TRBV10-1, the J gene TRBJ2-1; TRBD1 might be the D (6 bases). Germline V gene lookup returns CDR1 WNHNN and CDR2 SYGVQD (reference sequence). The CDR3 sequence is 13 residues long. V was cut by 3 bases and J by 7 bases, with 10 bases left in between.

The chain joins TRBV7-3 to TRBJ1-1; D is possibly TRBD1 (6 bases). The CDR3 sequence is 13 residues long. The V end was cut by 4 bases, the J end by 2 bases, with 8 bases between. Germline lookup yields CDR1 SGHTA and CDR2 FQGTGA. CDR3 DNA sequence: TGTGCCAGCAGCTCGACAGGAAACACTGAAGCTTTCTTT. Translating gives CASSSTGNTEAFF.

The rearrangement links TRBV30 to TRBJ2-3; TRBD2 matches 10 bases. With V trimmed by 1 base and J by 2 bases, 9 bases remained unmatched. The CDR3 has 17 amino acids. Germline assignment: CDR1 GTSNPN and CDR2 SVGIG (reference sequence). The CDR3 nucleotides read TGTGCCTGGAGTGGGCTAGCGGGGGCGCGATACACAGATACGCAGTATTTT. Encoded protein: CAWSGLAGARYTDTQYF.

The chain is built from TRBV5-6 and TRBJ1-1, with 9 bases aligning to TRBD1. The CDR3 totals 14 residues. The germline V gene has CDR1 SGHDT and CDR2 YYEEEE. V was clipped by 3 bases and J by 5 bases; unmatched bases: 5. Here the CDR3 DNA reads TGTGCCAGCAGCTCGGGACAGGGAGGGACTGAAGCTTTCTTT. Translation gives CASSSGQGGTEAFF.

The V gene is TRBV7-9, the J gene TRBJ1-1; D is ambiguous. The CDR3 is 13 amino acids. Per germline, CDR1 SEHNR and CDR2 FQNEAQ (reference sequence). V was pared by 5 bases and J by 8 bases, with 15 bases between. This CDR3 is CASSLTPGREAFF. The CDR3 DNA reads TGTGCCAGCAGCCTCACTCCGGGTCGGGAAGCTTTCTTT.